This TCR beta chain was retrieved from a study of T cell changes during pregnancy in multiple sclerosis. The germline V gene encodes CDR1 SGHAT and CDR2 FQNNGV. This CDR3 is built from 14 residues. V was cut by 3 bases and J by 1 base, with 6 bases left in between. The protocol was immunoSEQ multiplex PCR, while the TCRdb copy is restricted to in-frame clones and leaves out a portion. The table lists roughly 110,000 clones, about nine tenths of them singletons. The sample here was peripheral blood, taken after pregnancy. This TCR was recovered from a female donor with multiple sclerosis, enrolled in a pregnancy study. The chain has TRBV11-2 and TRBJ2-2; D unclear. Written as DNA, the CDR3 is TGTGCCAGCAGCTTGCGTATGAACACCGGGGAGCTGTTTTTT. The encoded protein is CASSLRMNTGELFF.